This T cell receptor beta chain was captured by sequencing in a study of OX40 agonist ivuxolimab in advanced cancers. This CDR3 is built from 15 residues. Sequenced by immunoSEQ multiplex PCR; TCRdb stores in-frame clones only, minus some. This sample yields some 70,000 clones, of which about nine tenths are seen a single time; about 2.7% belongs to the top ten. This receptor was identified in an adult with an advanced solid tumor such as melanoma, head and neck, liver or kidney cancer. The sample was CD4+ or CD8+ T cells sorted from blood, taken in a trial of the OX40 agonist ivuxolimab. The chain employs TRBV21-1 and TRBJ2-7; the listed D gene, TRBD2, was not tested against the DNA. TRBV21-1 is recorded as a pseudogene. The DNA of the CDR3 is TGTGCCAGCATCAGGGTCAGCGGGAGCGGCTACGAGCAGTACTTC. This translates into CASIRVSGSGYEQYF.